The rows below give T cell receptor beta chains drawn from one sample of a study of shared clonotypes between healthy human individuals. TCRdb's table, derived via immunoSEQ multiplex PCR, lists solely in-frame clones and lacks some. The table lists around 2.3 million clones, about 94% of them singletons. Material: naive CD4+ T cells sorted from blood. The receptors were gathered from a man between 18 and 35 years old in good health. Both conserved end residues are part of each CDR3. The D gene is left open where the match is weak. Only part of the rows carry a size: once, few, many, or a class if the clone is expanded.

CDR3: CATASRDSYEQYF; DNA: TGTGCCACCGCCTCACGGGACAGCTACGAGCAGTACTTC; D: TRBD1; size: NA; V: TRBV10-3; J: TRBJ2-7
CDR3: CATSRGDRGNSNQPQHF; DNA: TGTGCCACCAGCAGAGGGGACAGGGGCAATAGCAATCAGCCCCAGCATTTT; D: TRBD1; size: NA; V: TRBV15; J: TRBJ1-5
CDR3: CASSPPRQLAGSNNEQFF; DNA: TGTGCCAGCAGCCCTCCTCGGCAACTAGCGGGTTCGAACAATGAGCAGTTCTTC; D: TRBD2; size: NA; V: TRBV7-9; J: TRBJ2-1
CDR3: CASSLWSSGATGELFF; DNA: TGTGCCAGCAGCTTATGGTCTAGCGGGGCCACCGGGGAGCTGTTTTTT; D: TRBD2; size: few; V: TRBV7-2; J: TRBJ2-2
CDR3: CASSGGILTNYGYTF; DNA: TGTGCCAGCAGCGGCGGGATTCTAACTAACTATGGCTACACCTTC; D: NA; size: NA; V: TRBV5-6; J: TRBJ1-2
CDR3: CASSDWGPPDGYTF; DNA: TGTGCCAGCAGTGATTGGGGGCCTCCCGATGGCTACACCTTC; D: NA; size: NA; V: TRBV6-1; J: TRBJ1-2
CDR3: CASSYSEGPNYGYTF; DNA: TGTGCCAGCAGTTACTCTGAGGGACCTAACTATGGCTACACCTTC; D: NA; size: NA; V: TRBV6-5; J: TRBJ1-2
CDR3: CASKRPGEGIGELFF; DNA: TGTGCCAGCAAAAGGCCAGGGGAGGGGATCGGGGAGCTGTTTTTT; D: NA; size: NA; V: TRBV6-6; J: TRBJ2-2
CDR3: CASSRDRDSYNSPLHF; DNA: TGTGCCAGCAGCCGGGACCGAGACTCCTATAATTCACCCCTCCACTTT; D: NA; size: NA; V: TRBV5-4; J: TRBJ1-6
CDR3: CASSPLQGVGEQYF; DNA: TGTGCCAGCAGCCCCTTACAGGGGGTGGGCGAGCAGTACTTC; D: TRBD1; size: NA; V: TRBV7-2; J: TRBJ2-7
CDR3: CASSPLGQGNSPLHF; DNA: TGTGCCAGCAGCCCCTTGGGACAGGGAAATTCACCCCTCCACTTT; D: TRBD1; size: NA; V: TRBV5-4; J: TRBJ1-6
CDR3: CASSVVPQGAHETQYF; DNA: TGTGCCAGCAGCGTAGTCCCACAGGGGGCGCATGAGACCCAGTACTTC; D: TRBD1; size: NA; V: TRBV9; J: TRBJ2-5
CDR3: CARSLDRNSSSGETLAKNIQYF; DNA: TGTGCCAGAAGCTTGGACAGGAACTCCTCTAGTGGGGAGACTTTAGCCAAAAACATTCAGTACTTC; D: NA; size: NA; V: TRBV5-3; J: TRBJ2-4
CDR3: CASRNRRPTGELFF; DNA: TGTGCCAGCAGGAACAGAAGACCTACCGGGGAGCTGTTTTTT; D: NA; size: NA; V: TRBV28; J: TRBJ2-2
CDR3: CASSQVVGTGSSYEQYF; DNA: TGCGCCAGCAGCCAAGTTGTGGGGACAGGAAGCTCCTACGAGCAGTACTTC; D: TRBD1; size: NA; V: TRBV4-1; J: TRBJ2-7
CDR3: CASSLSRLETQYF; DNA: TGTGCCAGCAGCTTAAGTCGGTTAGAGACCCAGTACTTC; D: NA; size: once; V: TRBV7-6; J: TRBJ2-5
CDR3: CASSQNSQGANNSPLHF; DNA: TGCGCCAGCAGCCAAAACTCGCAGGGGGCAAATAATTCACCCCTCCACTTT; D: TRBD1; size: NA; V: TRBV4-1; J: TRBJ1-6
CDR3: CASSFTSGGYNEQFF; DNA: TGCGCCAGCAGCTTCACTAGCGGGGGCTACAATGAGCAGTTCTTC; D: TRBD2; size: NA; V: TRBV5-1; J: TRBJ2-1
CDR3: CASSLFPVAEYF; DNA: TGTGCCAGCAGCTTATTCCCGGTCGCGGAGTACTTC; D: NA; size: few; V: TRBV11-3; J: TRBJ2-4
CDR3: CASSGGTGAGNTIYF; DNA: TGCGCCAGCAGCGGCGGGACAGGGGCCGGAAACACCATATATTTT; D: TRBD1; size: NA; V: TRBV5-1; J: TRBJ1-3
CDR3: CASSLISGGVYEQYF; DNA: TGCGCCAGCAGCTTAATCAGCGGGGGGGTCTACGAGCAGTACTTC; D: TRBD2; size: NA; V: TRBV5-1; J: TRBJ2-7
CDR3: CASSRDQLGNQPQHF; DNA: TGTGCCAGCAGCCGGGACCAGCTCGGCAATCAGCCCCAGCATTTT; D: NA; size: NA; V: TRBV11-2; J: TRBJ1-5
CDR3: CASSSGLAEQETQYF; DNA: TGTGCCAGCAGTTCGGGACTAGCGGAACAAGAGACCCAGTACTTC; D: TRBD2; size: NA; V: TRBV6-5; J: TRBJ2-5
CDR3: CASSSGPTGPVQETQYF; DNA: TGCGCCAGCAGCTCTGGGCCCACAGGGCCCGTTCAAGAGACCCAGTACTTC; D: NA; size: NA; V: TRBV5-1; J: TRBJ2-5
CDR3: CASSRVVASESYEQYF; DNA: TGTGCCAGCAGCCGGGTTGTTGCTAGCGAGTCCTACGAGCAGTACTTC; D: NA; size: NA; V: TRBV11-2; J: TRBJ2-7
CDR3: CASRQGLTTNEKLFF; DNA: TGTGCCAGCAGGCAGGGTCTGACAACTAATGAAAAACTGTTTTTT; D: NA; size: NA; V: TRBV6-5; J: TRBJ1-4
CDR3: CASSLFLGNSPLHF; DNA: TGTGCCAGCAGTTTATTTTTAGGAAATTCACCCCTCCACTTT; D: NA; size: NA; V: TRBV27; J: TRBJ1-6
CDR3: CASSHGGKGANTEAFF; DNA: TGTGCCAGCAGCCATGGTGGGAAAGGGGCAAACACTGAAGCTTTCTTT; D: NA; size: NA; V: TRBV7-3; J: TRBJ1-1
CDR3: CASRTGTGEGEQYF; DNA: TGTGCCAGCAGGACAGGGACAGGGGAGGGCGAGCAGTACTTC; D: TRBD1; size: once; V: TRBV27; J: TRBJ2-7
CDR3: CASSPPGDREDEQYF; DNA: TGTGCCAGCTCACCACCAGGGGACAGGGAAGACGAGCAGTACTTC; D: TRBD1; size: NA; V: TRBV18; J: TRBJ2-7
CDR3: CASSPATGQGSGNTEAFF; DNA: TGTGCCAGCTCACCAGCGACGGGACAGGGGTCGGGGAACACTGAAGCTTTCTTT; D: TRBD1; size: NA; V: TRBV18; J: TRBJ1-1
CDR3: CAWSVLWTGVKSAYNSPLHF; DNA: TGTGCCTGGAGTGTACTCTGGACAGGGGTAAAGAGCGCGTATAATTCACCCCTCCACTTT; D: TRBD1; size: NA; V: TRBV30; J: TRBJ1-6
CDR3: CASSLGVQMRGTEAFF; DNA: TGCGCCAGCAGCTTGGGGGTCCAGATGAGAGGCACTGAAGCTTTCTTT; D: NA; size: NA; V: TRBV5-1; J: TRBJ1-1
CDR3: CASFGNTIYF; DNA: TGTGCCTCTTTCGGAAACACCATATATTTT; D: NA; size: NA; V: TRBV6-5; J: TRBJ1-3
CDR3: CASSLGGGAGQETQYF; DNA: TGTGCCAGCAGCTTAGGGGGGGGCGCTGGACAAGAGACCCAGTACTTC; D: NA; size: NA; V: TRBV7-2; J: TRBJ2-5
CDR3: CSVEVPSGGGSRIYNEQFF; DNA: TGCAGCGTTGAGGTCCCCTCCGGGGGGGGTTCTCGTATATACAATGAGCAGTTCTTC; D: TRBD2; size: NA; V: TRBV29-1; J: TRBJ2-1
CDR3: CASSKATYEQYF; DNA: TGTGCCAGCAGCAAGGCAACCTACGAGCAGTACTTC; D: NA; size: few; V: TRBV5-6; J: TRBJ2-7
CDR3: CASSVAAGGHQETQYF; DNA: TGTGCCAGCAGCGTAGCTGCGGGGGGGCACCAAGAGACCCAGTACTTC; D: TRBD2; size: NA; V: TRBV9; J: TRBJ2-5
CDR3: CASSPEGLAGSTGELFF; DNA: TGTGCCAGCTCACCAGAGGGACTAGCGGGATCCACCGGGGAGCTGTTTTTT; D: TRBD2; size: NA; V: TRBV18; J: TRBJ2-2
CDR3: CASTPRVGKSNEQFF; DNA: TGTGCCAGCACCCCAAGGGTGGGGAAAAGTAATGAGCAGTTCTTC; D: NA; size: NA; V: TRBV9; J: TRBJ2-1
CDR3: CASSQSTNNPGPRGETQYF; DNA: TGCGCCAGCAGCCAATCTACGAATAACCCGGGACCCAGAGGAGAGACCCAGTACTTC; D: NA; size: NA; V: TRBV4-1; J: TRBJ2-5
CDR3: CATGDRGGGNTEAFF; DNA: TGTGCCACAGGGGACAGGGGAGGAGGGAACACTGAAGCTTTCTTT; D: TRBD1; size: NA; V: TRBV10-3; J: TRBJ1-1
CDR3: CASSLARTSGEVTDTQYF; DNA: TGCGCCAGCAGCCTAGCTCGGACTAGCGGGGAGGTAACAGATACGCAGTATTTT; D: TRBD2; size: NA; V: TRBV5-1; J: TRBJ2-3
CDR3: CASSDGTYSYNEQFF; DNA: TGTGCCAGCAGCGACGGGACCTACTCCTACAATGAGCAGTTCTTC; D: NA; size: NA; V: TRBV11-2; J: TRBJ2-1
CDR3: CASSPPGQLFEQYF; DNA: TGTGCCAGCAGCCCTCCGGGACAGTTGTTTGAGCAGTACTTC; D: TRBD1; size: NA; V: TRBV28; J: TRBJ2-7
CDR3: CAISESGLAGANEQFF; DNA: TGTGCCATCAGTGAGTCAGGACTAGCGGGCGCCAATGAGCAGTTCTTC; D: TRBD2; size: NA; V: TRBV10-3; J: TRBJ2-1
CDR3: CSVRRTGGENTEAFF; DNA: TGCAGCGTTCGTCGGACAGGGGGCGAAAACACTGAAGCTTTCTTT; D: TRBD1; size: NA; V: TRBV29-1; J: TRBJ1-1
CDR3: CASSPGATSSVTQYF; DNA: TGTGCCAGCAGCCCCGGGGCCACCTCATCCGTTACGCAGTATTTT; D: NA; size: NA; V: TRBV9; J: TRBJ2-3
CDR3: CASSRTPETQYF; DNA: TGTGCCAGCAGTCGTACCCCAGAGACCCAGTACTTC; D: NA; size: NA; V: TRBV6-5; J: TRBJ2-5
CDR3: CASNSGQGLVNTF; DNA: TGTGCCAGCAACTCGGGACAGGGACTCGTTAACACCTTC; D: TRBD1; size: NA; V: TRBV28; J: TRBJ1-2
CDR3: CASSRGSGTQETQYF; DNA: TGTGCCAGCAGCCGAGGGTCGGGAACTCAAGAGACCCAGTACTTC; D: NA; size: NA; V: TRBV11-2; J: TRBJ2-5
CDR3: CASTGGTAYGYTF; DNA: TGTGCCAGCACTGGGGGGACAGCCTATGGCTACACCTTC; D: TRBD1; size: NA; V: TRBV25-1; J: TRBJ1-2